These T cell receptor beta chains were read from a single sample in a study of shared clonotypes between healthy human individuals. Assay used: immunoSEQ multiplex PCR; TCRdb lists only in-frame clones, some missing. The sample comprises 2 million to 3 million clones, approximately 93% of which are singletons, and approximately 0.35% rests with the top ten. The specimen sequenced was naive CD4+ T cells from PBMCs. These receptors originate from a young man in good health. Some clones in this sample may be carry-over from other donors' samples. The CDR3 runs from the conserved cysteine through the conserved F or W. D genes are given only for firm matches. Not every row has a clone size; where given, it reads once, few, many or a size class.

CDR3 length,J gene,V gene,clone size,D gene,CDR3 DNA,CDR3 protein
15,TRBJ2-1,TRBV4-1,once,TRBD2,TGCGCCAGCAGCCAAGAGACTAGCGGGAGGGGCGAGCAGTTCTTC,CASSQETSGRGEQFF
16,TRBJ2-7,TRBV5-1,-,TRBD2,TGCGCCAGCAGCCCAGGGACTAGCGGGAACTACTACGAGCAGTACTTC,CASSPGTSGNYYEQYF
16,TRBJ2-2,TRBV4-3,-,-,TGCGCCAGCAGCCAATCATGGCGGTGGGACACCGGGGAGCTGTTTTTT,CASSQSWRWDTGELFF
13,TRBJ1-1,TRBV9,-,-,TGTGCCAGCAGCCCCCAGGGTGGAGGGCAAGCTTTCTTT,CASSPQGGGQAFF
16,TRBJ2-1,TRBV18,-,TRBD2,TGTGCCAGCTCACCAACGAGCGGGAGGGCTTACAATGAGCAGTTCTTC,CASSPTSGRAYNEQFF
12,TRBJ2-3,TRBV6-1,-,-,TGTGCCAGCAGGACCCCAGGGGTTACGCAGTATTTT,CASRTPGVTQYF
13,TRBJ1-2,TRBV6-1,-,-,TGTGCCAGCATGTGGGCGGGCCGCTATGGCTACACCTTC,CASMWAGRYGYTF
13,TRBJ2-7,TRBV27,few,-,TGTGCCAGCAGTTTTCAGTTCTCCTACGAGCAGTACTTC,CASSFQFSYEQYF
15,TRBJ2-3,TRBV5-1,-,TRBD2,TGCGCCAGCAGCTTCGGGACTAGCGGCACAGATACGCAGTATTTT,CASSFGTSGTDTQYF
14,TRBJ2-5,TRBV9,-,TRBD2,TGTGCCAGCAGCGCCGGGACTATCCAAGAGACCCAGTACTTC,CASSAGTIQETQYF
14,TRBJ2-7,TRBV19,-,-,TGTGCCAGTAGTATTCGGGCAGGGATTGGGGAGCAGTACTTC,CASSIRAGIGEQYF
12,TRBJ2-7,TRBV28,-,TRBD1,TGTGCCAGCGGTGACAGGGACTACGAGCAGTACTTC,CASGDRDYEQYF
14,TRBJ2-2,TRBV4-3,-,-,TGCGCCAGCAGCCAGGAGAGGGCCGCCGGGGAGCTGTTTTTT,CASSQERAAGELFF
16,TRBJ1-1,TRBV11-2,once,-,TGTGCCAGCAGCTTCGGAAGCGCAGCTCAGAACACTGAAGCTTTCTTT,CASSFGSAAQNTEAFF
12,TRBJ1-2,TRBV29-1,-,-,TGCAGCGTTGGCAGTCCTAGCTATGGCTACACCTTC,CSVGSPSYGYTF
15,TRBJ2-2,TRBV5-1,few,TRBD1,TGCGCCAGTAGTGGCGGGACAGGGAACACCGGGGAGCTGTTTTTT,CASSGGTGNTGELFF
13,TRBJ2-2,TRBV7-3,-,-,TGTGCCAGCAGCTTACAGGAGACCGGGGAGCTGTTTTTT,CASSLQETGELFF
15,TRBJ2-1,TRBV5-1,-,-,TGCGCCAGCAGCTTGGAAAGTAGCTCCTACAATGAGCAGTTCTTC,CASSLESSSYNEQFF
16,TRBJ1-4,TRBV5-1,few,TRBD1,TGCGCCAGCAGCTTGGTTGTAGGACAGGGGTATGAAAAACTGTTTTTT,CASSLVVGQGYEKLFF
15,TRBJ2-2,TRBV7-9,few,TRBD1,TGTGCCAGCAGCAAGTGGACAGGTACCACCGGGGAGCTGTTTTTT,CASSKWTGTTGELFF
13,TRBJ1-1,TRBV9,-,-,TGTGCCAGCAGAAGACAGGACAGCACTGAAGCTTTCTTT,CASRRQDSTEAFF
13,TRBJ2-1,TRBV2,-,-,TGTGCCCCCAGCAGGGGGGGGGACAATGAGCAGTTCTTC,CAPSRGGDNEQFF
16,TRBJ1-4,TRBV5-5,-,TRBD1,TGTGCCAGCAGCTTGTTTACAGGGGAGGCTAATGAAAAACTGTTTTTT,CASSLFTGEANEKLFF
16,TRBJ2-7,TRBV28,-,TRBD2,TGTGCCAGCAGATCGACTAGCGGGAGTCGAGTGGACGAGCAGTACTTC,CASRSTSGSRVDEQYF
17,TRBJ1-2,TRBV28,-,-,TGTGCCAGCAGTTTATATAGGGTGGAAGTCAGCCGAGGAGGCTACACCTTC,CASSLYRVEVSRGGYTF
14,TRBJ1-2,TRBV28,-,-,TGTGCCAGCAGTCTCCAGGGTCGACTCTATGGCTACACCTTC,CASSLQGRLYGYTF
15,TRBJ2-7,TRBV28,once,TRBD1,TGTGCCAGCAGCCCGGGGACAGTACTGTCGTACGAGCAGTACTTC,CASSPGTVLSYEQYF
14,TRBJ2-5,TRBV9,-,-,TGTGCCAGCAGCGCCCATTCCTCTCAAGAGACCCAGTACTTC,CASSAHSSQETQYF
15,TRBJ2-3,TRBV11-2,few,TRBD2,TGTGCCAGCAGCCCAGTAGCGGGAGGCACAGATACGCAGTATTTT,CASSPVAGGTDTQYF
14,TRBJ1-2,TRBV19,-,-,TGTGCCAGTAGGGGACTTTTACCTAACTATGGCTACACCTTC,CASRGLLPNYGYTF
15,TRBJ2-1,TRBV6-5,-,TRBD1,TGTGCCAGCAGCCTTGACAGGGTTTCCTACAATGAGCAGTTCTTC,CASSLDRVSYNEQFF
20,TRBJ2-4,TRBV28,few,TRBD1,TGTGCCAGCAGTTCCATACGTCCCGGGACAGTAAATCTAGCCAAAAACATTCAGTACTTC,CASSSIRPGTVNLAKNIQYF
18,TRBJ2-5,TRBV27,-,TRBD2,TGTGCCAGCAGTTTATTGGTCCCGCGGGGGGCGAACCAAGAGACCCAGTACTTC,CASSLLVPRGANQETQYF
19,TRBJ2-2,TRBV10-3,-,TRBD2,TGTGCCATCAGTGAGCCCGGGACTAGCGGGAGTCCCCACACCGGGGAGCTGTTTTTT,CAISEPGTSGSPHTGELFF
16,TRBJ1-4,TRBV27,-,TRBD1,TGTGCCAGCAGAAGACACAGGGGAGGGACTAATGAAAAACTGTTTTTT,CASRRHRGGTNEKLFF
15,TRBJ2-2,TRBV5-1,few,-,TGCGCCAGCAGCTTGGCCGGGCCGAACACCGGGGAGCTGTTTTTT,CASSLAGPNTGELFF
17,TRBJ2-2,TRBV28,-,TRBD1,TGTGCCAGCAGTTTATGGCGGACAGGGACGAACACCGGGGAGCTGTTTTTT,CASSLWRTGTNTGELFF
11,TRBJ2-3,TRBV20-1,-,-,TGCAGTGCTCCGAGCCCAGATACGCAGTATTTT,CSAPSPDTQYF
15,TRBJ1-4,TRBV7-9,-,-,TGTGCCAGCAGCTTAGTAGGGCGGGACCTTGGAAAACTGTTTTTT,CASSLVGRDLGKLFF